This entry lists 14 T cell receptor beta chains sequenced from one sample in a study of OX40 agonist ivuxolimab in advanced cancers. Measured with immunoSEQ multiplex PCR; TCRdb has only the in-frame clones, and not every one. The sample lists roughly 86,000 clones; 90% to 95% were seen once. Here the sequenced sample was CD4+ or CD8+ T cells sorted from blood, taken in a trial of the OX40 agonist ivuxolimab. These TCRs come from an adult with an advanced solid tumor such as melanoma, head and neck, liver or kidney cancer.

V usage is TRBV12-5 and J usage is TRBJ2-1, with unresolved D. Germline CDR1 is LGHNT and CDR2 is FRNRAP. Trimming left V 7 bases short and J 6 bases short, with 10 bases between. The CDR3 is made up of 12 amino acids. CDR3 in DNA: TGTGCTAGTGAAGGGTTATCCAATGAGCAGTTCTTC. This encodes CASEGLSNEQFF.

The rearrangement uses TRBV27 and TRBJ2-7; D not resolved. The germline V and J ends were trimmed by 0 bases and 0 bases, with 12 bases remaining between them. CDR1 and CDR2 (germline): MNHEY, SMNVEV (reference sequence). The CDR3 length is 16 residues. The CDR3 loop is CASSLSWHVSSYEQYF. The DNA for the CDR3 is TGTGCCAGCAGTTTATCCTGGCACGTTAGCTCCTACGAGCAGTACTTC.

This chain connects TRBV6-5 to TRBJ1-1; D ambiguous. V lost 2 bases and J lost 1, with 5 bases in between. The CDR3 consists of 13 residues. Germline lookup yields CDR1 MNHEY and CDR2 SVGAGI. This chain's CDR3 is CASSYGPNTEAFF. CDR3 nucleotide sequence: TGTGCCAGCAGTTACGGGCCGAACACTGAAGCTTTCTTT.

The chain recombines TRBV14 with TRBJ2-7; 7 nucleotides match TRBD2. V lost 4 bases and J lost 11; bases outside the gene matches: 8. CDR1 and CDR2 from the germline V gene are SGHDN and FVKESK. CDR3 size: 12 residues. CDR3: CASSPHRGREYF. CDR3 in DNA: TGTGCCAGCAGCCCCCATCGGGGGAGGGAGTACTTC.

V is TRBV6-6 and J is TRBJ2-1; 12 bases fit TRBD2. V lost 11 bases and J lost 0; bases outside the gene matches: 5. Germline lookup yields CDR1 MNHNY and CDR2 SVGAGI (reference sequence). There are 15 residues in the CDR3. CDR3 residues: CACLTSGSSYNEQFF. In nucleotides, the CDR3 is TGTGCCTGCCTGACTAGCGGGAGCTCCTACAATGAGCAGTTCTTC.

The CDR3 here is CASSVEARPYAGELFF. Here the CDR3 DNA reads TGTGCCAGCAGCGTAGAAGCTAGGCCCTACGCCGGGGAGCTGTTTTTT. The V and J genes are TRBV9 and TRBJ2-2, with D unresolved. This CDR3 is 16 amino acids long. V lost 0 bases and J 6 bases, leaving 15 bases between the germline ends. Germline-derived CDR1 and CDR2 are SGDLS and YYNGEE.

The genes are TRBV14 and TRBJ2-5; D unresolved. From germline, CDR1 is SGHDN and CDR2 FVKESK. The V gene lost 4 bases and the J gene lost 5 bases, with 5 bases spanning the gap. This CDR3 spans 11 amino acids. CDR3 region: CASSPGETQYF. CDR3 nucleotides: TGTGCCAGCAGCCCCGGGGAGACCCAGTACTTC.

The chain employs TRBV6-4 and TRBJ1-2, with 10 bases that match TRBD1. Germline V gene sequence: CDR1 MRHNA, CDR2 SNTAGT. The CDR3 sequence is 14 residues long. V dropped 7 bases and J dropped 3; count of bases not matched to a gene: 5. CDR3 region: CASTRDRGDYGYTF. The CDR3 region has the DNA TGTGCCAGCACTCGGGACAGGGGTGACTATGGCTACACCTTC.

This clone has just a few counts. The junction and the germline gene differ at one end; a read error may be behind it. V and J are TRBV6-5 and TRBJ1-2; D unclear. CDR1 and CDR2 (germline): MNHEY, SVGAGI. CDR3 length equals 13 residues. CDR3 protein: CASSYSTTYVYTF. The CDR3 nucleotides are TGTGCCAGCAGTTACTCAACAACCTATGTCTACACCTTC.

The chain uses TRBV11-2 and TRBJ2-5, with a weak D call TRBD2 (6 bases). V lost 0 bases, J lost 9 bases, and 14 bases lay in between. The germline V gene has CDR1 SGHAT and CDR2 FQNNGV. This CDR3 is 14 amino acids long. DNA of the CDR3: TGTGCCAGCAGCTTAGACCGGGACTCGTCGCCCCAGTACTTC. It yields the protein CASSLDRDSSPQYF.

The chain couples TRBV10-3 to TRBJ2-5, with D perhaps TRBD2 (6 bases). The V gene's germline CDR1 is ENHRY and CDR2 SYGVKD. The CDR3 is made up of 14 amino acids. Trimming cost V 10 bases and J 5 bases, with 20 bases left between them. The CDR3 coding sequence is TGTGCCACCCAGGGACTGGCCCCGGTGGAGACCCAGTACTTC. Amino acid sequence: CATQGLAPVETQYF.

This sequence joins TRBV5-6 and TRBJ2-5; 9 nucleotides line up with TRBD1. CDR3 length: 15 amino acids. J was trimmed by 3 bases and V by 4 bases; bases with no gene match: 7. Germline values: CDR1 SGHDT, CDR2 YYEEEE. The DNA of the CDR3 is TGTGCCAGCAGCCACCCCAGGACAGGGGAAGAGACCCAGTACTTC. Amino acid sequence: CASSHPRTGEETQYF.

This clone was counted once. V and J are TRBV9 and TRBJ2-2, with D unresolved. V gave up 4 bases and J gave up 1 base, with 17 bases separating them. Germline lookup yields CDR1 SGDLS and CDR2 YYNGEE. The CDR3 sequence is 17 residues long. DNA of the CDR3: TGTGCCAGCAGCCCGGTGATTAGTCAACTGAACACCGGGGAGCTGTTTTTT. Residues: CASSPVISQLNTGELFF.

The rearrangement links TRBV29-1 to TRBJ2-1, with D perhaps TRBD2 (6 bases). V shed 4 bases and J shed 0 bases, with 16 bases lying between them. The CDR3 extends over 16 amino acids. Germline V gene lookup returns CDR1 SQVTM and CDR2 ANQGSEA. CDR3 sequence (DNA): TGCAGCGTTGGGTTGGGGAGGACAATCTCCTACAATGAGCAGTTCTTC. It encodes CSVGLGRTISYNEQFF.